These 26 T cell receptor beta chains came from one sample sequenced in a study of cytotoxic CD8 clonotypes in ibrutinib-treated CLL (dated by TCRdb to 2020 to 2022). Library preparation used the immunoSEQ multiplex PCR assay. The immuneACCESS repertoire file appears here via TCRdb, limited to in-frame rearrangements. These files lack a portion of the clones; in checked studies, under half of the deficit traces to unresolved V genes, and the cause of the others is not known. The sample includes tens of thousands of clones, with about 75% observed a single time. The top ten constitute 45% to 65% of the sample. Material: PBMCs, obtained after 36 months of ibrutinib treatment. Receptor source: a human donor with chronic lymphocytic leukemia.

This clone was found a few times. The rearrangement uses TRBV4-1 and TRBJ1-1; D call uncertain. Between the trimmed V and J ends, which lost 5 bases and 1 base, there was a span of 20 bases. Germline values: CDR1 MGHRA, CDR2 YSYEKL. This CDR3 is 17 amino acids long. CDR3 DNA sequence: TGCGCCAGCAGCTCAGGAGGTATTCTGGATTGGAACACTGAAGCTTTCTTT. Translating gives CASSSGGILDWNTEAFF.

This chain links TRBV11-2 with TRBJ1-1; D call uncertain. The V end lost 1 base, the J end lost 6 bases, and 6 bases lay between the germline ends. Germline-derived CDR1 and CDR2 are SGHAT and FQNNGV. The length of the CDR3 is 12 residues. Here the CDR3 reads CASSLVAPEAFF. Written as DNA, the CDR3 is TGTGCCAGCAGCTTAGTTGCACCTGAAGCTTTCTTT. The complete variable domain, with remaining parts taken from reference TRBV11-2 and TRBJ1-1, reads EAGVAQSPRYKIIEKRQSVAFWCNPISGHATLYWYQQILGQGPKLLIQFQNNGVVDDSQLPKDRFSAERLKGVDSTLKIQPAKLEDSAVYLCASSLVAPEAFFGQGTRLTVV.

The V gene is TRBV7-3, the J gene TRBJ2-5; D is unclear. The germline gives CDR1 SGHTA, CDR2 FQGTGA. This CDR3 is 13 amino acids long. V gave up 2 bases and J gave up 5 bases, with 9 bases separating them. The CDR3 nucleotides are TGTGCCAGCAGCTTATCGTATAGTGAGACCCAGTACTTC. Translated, it gives CASSLSYSETQYF.

The chain is built from TRBV6-5 and TRBJ2-3; no firm D call. The V gene lost 0 bases and the J gene lost 6 bases, with 7 bases spanning the gap. Per germline, CDR1 MNHEY and CDR2 SVGAGI. This CDR3 is built from 13 residues. The CDR3 DNA reads TGTGCCAGCAGTTACTCGGGTTGGGATACGCAGTATTTT. As protein: CASSYSGWDTQYF.

The chain couples TRBV5-8 to TRBJ1-5; TRBD1 aligns across 9 bases. J gave up 5 bases and V 2 bases, and 2 bases lay outside the gene matches. Looked up from germline, CDR1 is SGHTS and CDR2 is YDEGEE. The CDR3 runs 14 residues. CDR3 nucleotide sequence: TGTGCCAGCAGCTTTGGACAGGGGTATCAGCCCCAGCATTTT. It specifies CASSFGQGYQPQHF.

The chain couples TRBV2 to TRBJ2-7, with D perhaps matching TRBD1 (6 bases). This CDR3 spans 13 amino acids. Per the germline V gene, CDR1 is SNHLY and CDR2 is FYNNEI. Deletions cut 4 bases from V and 5 bases from J, with 12 bases between. This CDR3 is CASSATGSHEQYF. DNA for the CDR3: TGTGCCAGCAGTGCAACAGGGAGCCACGAGCAGTACTTC.

The rearrangement joins TRBV9 to TRBJ1-1, with 8 bases fitting TRBD1. V shed 3 bases and J 0 bases; nucleotides not matched to a gene: 7. In germline, CDR1 is SGDLS, CDR2 YYNGEE. The CDR3 loop spans 16 amino acids. CDR3 sequence: CASSGGTGFMNTEAFF. The CDR3, as DNA: TGTGCCAGCAGCGGCGGGACAGGTTTTATGAACACTGAAGCTTTCTTT. Using reference TRBV9 and TRBJ1-1 for the parts outside the CDR3, the full variable domain is DSGVTQTPKHLITATGQRVTLRCSPRSGDLSVYWYQQSLDQGLQFLIQYYNGEERAKGNILERFSAQQFPDLHSELNLSSLELGDSALYFCASSGGTGFMNTEAFFGQGTRLTVV.

The chain employs TRBV21-1 and TRBJ1-1; TRBD1, as called in the table, went unchecked against the DNA. TRBV21-1 represents a pseudogene. The CDR3 totals 13 residues. For the CDR3, the DNA is TGTGCCAGCAGCAGGGCAGGGCACACTGAAGCTTTCTTT. This gives the protein CASSRAGHTEAFF.

CDR3 in DNA: TGTGCCAGTAGCTACCCGGGACGGGGAAACACCATATATTTT. Protein sequence: CASSYPGRGNTIYF. The chain joins TRBV19 to TRBJ1-3, with D perhaps TRBD1 (5 bases). The CDR3 length is 14 residues. CDR1 and CDR2 (germline): LNHDA, SQIVND (reference sequence). V lost 6 bases to trimming and J lost 4 bases, with 13 bases between them.

This chain links TRBV7-3 with TRBJ2-6; D not resolved. CDR1 is SGHTA, CDR2 FQGTGA, per germline. The CDR3 covers 15 residues. Trimming left V 5 bases short and J 1 base short, with 9 bases between. This CDR3 is CASSPQPSGANVLTF. In DNA form, the CDR3 reads TGTGCCAGCAGCCCCCAGCCATCTGGGGCCAACGTCCTGACTTTC.

This chain links TRBV29-1 with TRBJ2-1, with 10 bases aligning to TRBD2. The trim removed 5 bases at V and 9 bases at J, leaving 7 bases unmatched. CDR3 length: 13 amino acids. CDR1 and CDR2 from the germline V gene are SQVTM and ANQGSEA. The CDR3 DNA follows: TGCAGCGTTAGAGCGGGGGGGCCCAGTGAGCAGTTCTTC. Its protein is CSVRAGGPSEQFF.

DNA for the CDR3: TGCGCCAGCAGCTTGGCCGGGGCTAGCGGACTCCCAACCCAGTACTTC. This codes for CASSLAGASGLPTQYF. The gene calls are TRBV5-1 and TRBJ2-5; 7 nucleotides match TRBD2. With 0 bases clipped from V and 8 bases from J, the junction kept 13 bases outside the gene matches. CDR3 length: 16 residues. Germline CDR1 and CDR2: SGHRS and YFSETQ.

This clone was found a few times. This chain uses TRBV15 with TRBJ2-4; no clear D. This CDR3 has 16 residues. Germline loops: CDR1 LNHNV, CDR2 YYDKDF (reference sequence). Trimming took off 1 base at V and 6 bases at J, with 16 bases between the two ends. CDR3 sequence: CATSRGLVEVRNIQYF. The DNA of the CDR3 is TGTGCCACCAGCAGAGGCCTAGTCGAGGTTAGAAACATTCAGTACTTC.

V gene TRBV5-6 combines with J gene TRBJ2-2, with no clear D. The CDR3 has 15 amino acids. The ends were cut back, 0 bases at V and 4 bases at J, with 10 bases in the middle. CDR1 SGHDT and CDR2 YYEEEE come from the germline V gene. CDR3 in amino acids: CASSLEQLVTGELFF. In DNA, the CDR3 is TGTGCCAGCAGCTTGGAGCAGCTAGTCACCGGGGAGCTGTTTTTT.

The count of this clone is one. This chain links TRBV4-3 with TRBJ2-3, with D perhaps matching TRBD1 (5 bases). Trimming stripped 0 bases from V and 2 bases from J, with 12 bases between. The germline V gene has CDR1 LGHNA and CDR2 YSLEER. The CDR3 is made up of 16 amino acids. This CDR3 is CASSQDIGQPTDTQYF. DNA of the CDR3: TGCGCCAGCAGCCAAGATATCGGACAACCCACAGATACGCAGTATTTT.

The V and J genes are TRBV7-8 and TRBJ1-2; D may be TRBD1 (5 bases). The CDR3 is made up of 12 amino acids. In germline, CDR1 is SGHVS, CDR2 FQNEAQ. V gave up 3 bases and J gave up 5 bases, with 7 bases separating them. The CDR3 spells CASSFGAYGYTF. The CDR3 region has the DNA TGTGCCAGCAGCTTCGGGGCGTATGGCTACACCTTC.

This chain connects TRBV19 to TRBJ2-5; D is unclear. V was shortened by 5 bases and J by 0 bases, with 10 bases between the two germline ends. The CDR3 spans 14 residues. Germline CDR1 and CDR2: LNHDA and SQIVND (reference sequence). CDR3 protein: CASSVQQHQETQYF. The CDR3 bases are TGTGCCAGTAGTGTACAGCAACACCAAGAGACCCAGTACTTC.

The rearrangement uses TRBV5-6 and TRBJ2-7; TRBD1 matches 8 bases. The V and J ends lost 2 bases and 7 bases, in that order; junction bases with no gene match: 8. The germline gives CDR1 SGHDT, CDR2 YYEEEE. The CDR3 covers 14 residues. CDR3 nucleotides: TGTGCCAGCAGCTTCCGACAGGGGCCTCGGGAGCAGTACTTC. Translation: CASSFRQGPREQYF.

This clone was detected a few times. J is TRBJ2-5 and V is TRBV7-6; D gene uncertain. Germline CDR1 is SGHVS and CDR2 is FNYEAQ. Deletions cut 3 bases from V and 1 base from J, with 6 bases between. CDR3 size: 13 residues. The CDR3 here is CASSLQIQETQYF. DNA of the CDR3: TGTGCCAGCAGCTTGCAGATCCAAGAGACCCAGTACTTC.

This sequence joins TRBV19 and TRBJ1-1; 8 bases are shared with TRBD1. Germline CDR1 and CDR2: LNHDA and SQIVND (reference sequence). Losses at the gene ends were 2 bases for V and 2 bases for J; bases not matched to a gene: 10. The length of the CDR3 is 17 residues. CDR3 residues: CASSINSGTGFNTEAFF. CDR3 nucleotides: TGTGCCAGTAGTATAAATAGCGGGACAGGCTTTAACACTGAAGCTTTCTTT.

J is TRBJ1-2 and V is TRBV12-5; TRBD1 aligns across 10 bases. There are 14 residues in the CDR3. The ends lost 5 bases at V and 4 bases at J; junction bases unmatched: 4. CDR1 and CDR2 (germline): LGHNT, FRNRAP. In DNA, the CDR3 is TGTGCTAGTGGTACGGGGGACAGGGGCTATGGCTACACCTTC. Translation gives CASGTGDRGYGYTF. The whole variable domain, filled in from reference TRBV12-5 and TRBJ1-2, reads DARVTQTPRHKVTEMGQEVTMRCQPILGHNTVFWYRQTMMQGLELLAYFRNRAPLDDSGMPKDRFSAEMPDATLATLKIQPSEPRDSAVYFCASGTGDRGYGYTFGSGTRLTVV.

The chain couples TRBV15 to TRBJ1-6, with a possible D match to TRBD1 (6 bases). The CDR3 has 16 amino acids. V was trimmed by 4 bases and J by 6 bases, leaving 16 bases between them. Germline V gives CDR1 LNHNV, CDR2 YYDKDF (reference sequence). CDR3 in DNA: TGTGCCACCAGCAAAGGTGGGGGCCCGCCTAATTCACCCCTCCACTTT. This codes for CATSKGGGPPNSPLHF.

In this sample, this clone turned up a few times. V gene TRBV30 combines with J gene TRBJ1-1; TRBD1 might be the D (5 bases). The V end was cut by 8 bases, the J end by 0 bases, with 13 bases between. CDR1 is GTSNPN and CDR2 is SVGIG in the germline V gene (reference sequence). The CDR3 runs 13 residues. CDR3 coding DNA: TGTGCCCAGAGGCGGACACTGAACACTGAAGCTTTCTTT. Translation: CAQRRTLNTEAFF.

The V and J genes are TRBV27 and TRBJ1-1, with a weak D call TRBD1 (5 bases). Germline V lookup: CDR1 MNHEY, CDR2 SMNVEV (reference sequence). Between the trimmed V and J ends, which lost 9 bases and 1 base, there was a span of 15 bases. CDR3 length: 14 residues. In DNA, the CDR3 is TGTGCCAGTTCGCCCGGGACGGCGAACACTGAAGCTTTCTTT. This gives the protein CASSPGTANTEAFF.

This sequence joins TRBV7-3 and TRBJ1-1; 7 bases align to TRBD1. The CDR3 has 16 amino acids. The germline V gene has CDR1 SGHTA and CDR2 FQGTGA. After removal of 2 bases from V and 1 base from J, the junction contained 7 bases not matched to a gene. The CDR3 DNA is TGTGCCAGCAGCTTATCCCCCTGGACAGGGAACACTGAAGCTTTCTTT. Its translation: CASSLSPWTGNTEAFF.

This clone has just a few counts. The chain is built from TRBV6-6 and TRBJ1-1, with D unresolved. The germline V gene has CDR1 MNHNY and CDR2 SVGAGI (reference sequence). The CDR3 consists of 13 residues. With 10 bases removed from V and 1 base from J, the gap between germline ends came to 13 bases. Written as DNA, the CDR3 is TGTGCCACCGGGATCTACAGGAACACTGAAGCTTTCTTT. Residues: CATGIYRNTEAFF.